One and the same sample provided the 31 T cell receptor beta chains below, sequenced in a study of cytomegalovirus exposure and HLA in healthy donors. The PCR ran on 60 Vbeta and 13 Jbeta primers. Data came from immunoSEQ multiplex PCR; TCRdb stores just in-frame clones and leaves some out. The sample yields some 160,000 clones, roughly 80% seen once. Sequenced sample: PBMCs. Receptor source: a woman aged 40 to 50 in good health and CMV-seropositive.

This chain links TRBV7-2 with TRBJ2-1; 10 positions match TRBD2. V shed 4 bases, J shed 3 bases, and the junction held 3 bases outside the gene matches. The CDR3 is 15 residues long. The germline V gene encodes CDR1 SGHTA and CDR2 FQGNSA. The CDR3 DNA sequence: TGTGCCAGCAGCTCCGGGACTAGCGTCTACAATGAGCAGTTCTTC. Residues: CASSSGTSVYNEQFF.

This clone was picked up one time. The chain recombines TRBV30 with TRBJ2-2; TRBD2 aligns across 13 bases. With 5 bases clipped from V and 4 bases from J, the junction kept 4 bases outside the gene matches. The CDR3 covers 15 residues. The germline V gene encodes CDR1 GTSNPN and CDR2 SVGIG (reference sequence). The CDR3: CAWGGLAGSTGELFF. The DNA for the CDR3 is TGTGCCTGGGGGGGACTAGCGGGGAGCACCGGGGAGCTGTTTTTT.

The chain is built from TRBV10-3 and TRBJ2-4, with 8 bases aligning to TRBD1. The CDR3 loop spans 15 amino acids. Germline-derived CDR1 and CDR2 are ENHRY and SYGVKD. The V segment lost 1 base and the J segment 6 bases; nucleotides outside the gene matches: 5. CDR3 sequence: CAISELTGERNIQYF. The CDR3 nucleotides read TGTGCCATCAGTGAGTTGACAGGGGAGAGAAACATTCAGTACTTC.

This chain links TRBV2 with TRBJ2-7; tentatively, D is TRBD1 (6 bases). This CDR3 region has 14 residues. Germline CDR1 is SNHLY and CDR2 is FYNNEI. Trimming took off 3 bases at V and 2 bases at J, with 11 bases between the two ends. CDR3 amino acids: CASSDGGSPYEQYF. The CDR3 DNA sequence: TGTGCCAGCAGTGATGGGGGCAGCCCCTACGAGCAGTACTTC.

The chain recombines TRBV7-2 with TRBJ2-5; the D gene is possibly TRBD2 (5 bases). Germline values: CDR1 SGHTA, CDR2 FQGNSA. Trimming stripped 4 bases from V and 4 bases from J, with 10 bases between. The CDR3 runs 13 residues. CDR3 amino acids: CASSSGGLETQYF. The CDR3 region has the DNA TGTGCCAGCAGCTCGGGCGGGTTAGAGACCCAGTACTTC.

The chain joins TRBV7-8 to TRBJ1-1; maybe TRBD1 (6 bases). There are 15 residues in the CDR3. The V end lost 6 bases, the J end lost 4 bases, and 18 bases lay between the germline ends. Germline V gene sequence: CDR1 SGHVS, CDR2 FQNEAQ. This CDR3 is CASSLRGLWSTEAFF. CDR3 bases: TGTGCCAGCAGTCTGAGGGGGTTATGGAGCACTGAAGCTTTCTTT.

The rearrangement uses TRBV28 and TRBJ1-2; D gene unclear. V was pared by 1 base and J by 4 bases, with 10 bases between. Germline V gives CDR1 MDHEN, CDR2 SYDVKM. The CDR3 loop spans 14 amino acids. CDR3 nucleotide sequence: TGTGCCAGCAGTTTATTAAAGGCTAGCTATGGCTACACCTTC. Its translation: CASSLLKASYGYTF.

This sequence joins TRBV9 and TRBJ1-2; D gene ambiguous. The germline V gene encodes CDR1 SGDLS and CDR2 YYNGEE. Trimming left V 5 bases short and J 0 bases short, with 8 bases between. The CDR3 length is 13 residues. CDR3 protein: CASSGGANYGYTF. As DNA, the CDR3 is TGTGCCAGCAGTGGCGGAGCTAACTATGGCTACACCTTC.

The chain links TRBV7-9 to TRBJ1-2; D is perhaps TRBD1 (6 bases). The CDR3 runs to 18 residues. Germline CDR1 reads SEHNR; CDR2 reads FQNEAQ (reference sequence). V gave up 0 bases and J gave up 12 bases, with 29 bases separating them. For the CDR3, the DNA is TGTGCCAGCAGCTTAGCGGGGGCGGCCGGAGGCACCTCTATGCTAGACACCTTC. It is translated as CASSLAGAAGGTSMLDTF.

CDR3 nucleotides: TGTGCCAGCTCCCTGCGGGTTACTGAAGCTTTCTTT. It specifies CASSLRVTEAFF. The J gene is TRBJ1-1, the V gene TRBV18; no clear D. Trimming removed 6 bases at V and 5 bases at J, with 10 bases between. CDR1 is KGHSH and CDR2 is LQKENI in the germline V gene. CDR3 size: 12 residues.

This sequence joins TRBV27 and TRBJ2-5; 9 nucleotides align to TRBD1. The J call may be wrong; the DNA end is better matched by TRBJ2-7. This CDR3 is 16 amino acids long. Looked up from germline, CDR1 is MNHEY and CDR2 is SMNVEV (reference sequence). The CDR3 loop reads CASSFGETGGPYEQYF. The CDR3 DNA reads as TGTGCCAGCAGTTTTGGTGAGACAGGGGGACCCTACGAGCAGTACTTC.

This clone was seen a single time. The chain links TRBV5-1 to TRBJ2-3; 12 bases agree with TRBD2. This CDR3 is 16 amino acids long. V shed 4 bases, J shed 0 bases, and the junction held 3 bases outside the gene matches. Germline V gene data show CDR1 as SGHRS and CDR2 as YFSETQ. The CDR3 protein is CASSRTSGVSTDTQYF. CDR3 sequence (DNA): TGCGCCAGCAGCAGGACTAGCGGGGTCAGCACAGATACGCAGTATTTT.

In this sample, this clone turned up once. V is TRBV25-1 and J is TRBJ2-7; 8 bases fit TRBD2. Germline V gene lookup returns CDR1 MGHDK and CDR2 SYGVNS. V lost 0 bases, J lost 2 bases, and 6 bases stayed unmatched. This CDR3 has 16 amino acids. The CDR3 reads CASSEYRGGSPYEQYF. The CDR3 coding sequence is TGTGCCAGCAGTGAATATCGGGGGGGCTCTCCCTACGAGCAGTACTTC.

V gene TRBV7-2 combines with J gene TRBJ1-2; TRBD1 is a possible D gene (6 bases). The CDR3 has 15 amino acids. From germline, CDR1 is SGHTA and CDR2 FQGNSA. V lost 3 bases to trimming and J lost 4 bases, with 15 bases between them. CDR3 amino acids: CASSLGSGQSYGYTF. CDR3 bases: TGTGCCAGCAGCTTGGGTAGTGGACAGAGCTATGGCTACACCTTC.

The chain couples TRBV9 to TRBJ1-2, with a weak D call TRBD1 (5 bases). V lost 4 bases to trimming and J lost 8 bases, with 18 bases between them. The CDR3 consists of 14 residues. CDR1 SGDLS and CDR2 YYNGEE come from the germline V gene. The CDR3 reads CASSPPGGKGGYTF. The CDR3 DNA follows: TGTGCCAGCAGCCCCCCCGGGGGGAAAGGCGGCTACACCTTC. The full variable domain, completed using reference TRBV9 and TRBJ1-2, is DSGVTQTPKHLITATGQRVTLRCSPRSGDLSVYWYQQSLDQGLQFLIQYYNGEERAKGNILERFSAQQFPDLHSELNLSSLELGDSALYFCASSPPGGKGGYTFGSGTRLTVV.

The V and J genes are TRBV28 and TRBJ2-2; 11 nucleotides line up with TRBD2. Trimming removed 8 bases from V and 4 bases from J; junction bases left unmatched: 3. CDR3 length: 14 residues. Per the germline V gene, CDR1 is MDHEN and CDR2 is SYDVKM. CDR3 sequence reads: CASLAGGRTGELFF. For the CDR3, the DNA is TGTGCCAGCCTAGCGGGAGGACGCACCGGGGAGCTGTTTTTT. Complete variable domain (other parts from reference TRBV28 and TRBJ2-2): DVKVTQSSRYLVKRTGEKVFLECVQDMDHENMFWYRQDPGLGLRLIYFSYDVKMKEKGDIPEGYSVSREKKERFSLILESASTNQTSMYLCASLAGGRTGELFFGEGSRLTVL.

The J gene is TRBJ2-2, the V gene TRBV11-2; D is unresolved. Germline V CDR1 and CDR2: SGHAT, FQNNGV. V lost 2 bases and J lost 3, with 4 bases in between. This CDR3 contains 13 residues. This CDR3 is CASSLTDTGELFF. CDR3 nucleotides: TGTGCCAGCAGCTTAACTGACACCGGGGAGCTGTTTTTT.

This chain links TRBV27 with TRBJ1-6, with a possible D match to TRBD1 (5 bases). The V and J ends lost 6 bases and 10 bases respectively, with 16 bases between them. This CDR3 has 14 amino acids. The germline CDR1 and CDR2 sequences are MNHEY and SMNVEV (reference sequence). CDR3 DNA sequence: TGTGCCAGCAGGCTATCCGCCCAGGGCTCACCCCTCCACTTT. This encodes CASRLSAQGSPLHF.

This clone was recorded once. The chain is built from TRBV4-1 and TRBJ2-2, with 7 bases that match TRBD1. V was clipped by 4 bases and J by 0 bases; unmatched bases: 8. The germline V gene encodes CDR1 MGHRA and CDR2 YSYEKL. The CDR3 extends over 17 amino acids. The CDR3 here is CASSRLRQGTNTGELFF. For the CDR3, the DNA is TGCGCCAGCAGCCGCCTACGACAGGGAACGAACACCGGGGAGCTGTTTTTT.

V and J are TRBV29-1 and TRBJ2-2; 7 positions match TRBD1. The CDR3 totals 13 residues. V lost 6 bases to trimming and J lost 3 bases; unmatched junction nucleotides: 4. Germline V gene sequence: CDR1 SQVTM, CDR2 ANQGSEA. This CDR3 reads CSVKTGYTGELFF. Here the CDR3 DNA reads TGCAGCGTGAAGACAGGGTACACCGGGGAGCTGTTTTTT.

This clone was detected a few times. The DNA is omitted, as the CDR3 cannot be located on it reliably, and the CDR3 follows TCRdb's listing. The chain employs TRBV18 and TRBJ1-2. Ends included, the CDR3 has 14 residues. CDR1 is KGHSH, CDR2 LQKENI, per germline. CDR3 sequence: CASSPPSVLKTYTF.

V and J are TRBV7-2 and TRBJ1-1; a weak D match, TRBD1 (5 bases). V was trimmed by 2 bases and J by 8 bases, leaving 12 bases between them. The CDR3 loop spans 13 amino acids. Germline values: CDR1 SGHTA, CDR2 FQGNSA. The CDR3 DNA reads TGTGCCAGCAGCTTATTGGGGGGAAGCGAAGCTTTCTTT. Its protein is CASSLLGGSEAFF.

DNA of the CDR3: TGTGCCAGCTCACCAAATAGACAGGGGGCCGACACCGGGGAGCTGTTTTTT. Its translation: CASSPNRQGADTGELFF. The gene calls are TRBV18 and TRBJ2-2; 10 nucleotides agree with TRBD1. CDR3 length: 17 amino acids. From germline, CDR1 is KGHSH and CDR2 LQKENI. Unmatched junction bases numbered 6, after V lost 2 bases and J lost 3 bases.

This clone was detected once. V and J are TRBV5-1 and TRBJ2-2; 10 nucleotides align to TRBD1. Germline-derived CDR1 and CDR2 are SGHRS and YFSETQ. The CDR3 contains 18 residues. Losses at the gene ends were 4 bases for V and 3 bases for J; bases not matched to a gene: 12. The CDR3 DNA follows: TGCGCCAGCAGCCTCCGGACAGGGGGGTTCGGCGACACCGGGGAGCTGTTTTTT. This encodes CASSLRTGGFGDTGELFF.

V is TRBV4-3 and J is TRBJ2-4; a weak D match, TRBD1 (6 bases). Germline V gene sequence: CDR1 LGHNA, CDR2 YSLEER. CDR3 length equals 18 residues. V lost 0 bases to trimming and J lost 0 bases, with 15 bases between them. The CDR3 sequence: CASSQDRDNLLAKNIQYF. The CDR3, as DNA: TGCGCCAGCAGCCAAGATAGGGACAACCTACTAGCCAAAAACATTCAGTACTTC.

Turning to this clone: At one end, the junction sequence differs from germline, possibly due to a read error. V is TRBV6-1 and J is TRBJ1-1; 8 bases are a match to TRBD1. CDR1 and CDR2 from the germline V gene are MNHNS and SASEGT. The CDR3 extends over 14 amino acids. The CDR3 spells CASSLDRVKTEAFF. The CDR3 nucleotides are TGTGCCAGCAGCCTGGACAGGGTGAAAACTGAAGCTTTCTTT.

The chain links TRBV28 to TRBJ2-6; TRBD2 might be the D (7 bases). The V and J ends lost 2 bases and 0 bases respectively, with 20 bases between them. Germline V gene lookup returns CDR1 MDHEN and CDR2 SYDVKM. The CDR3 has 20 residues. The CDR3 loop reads CASSLPLGGGGRSGANVLTF. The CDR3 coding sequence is TGTGCCAGCAGTTTACCACTCGGTGGGGGGGGCCGCTCTGGGGCCAACGTCCTGACTTTC.

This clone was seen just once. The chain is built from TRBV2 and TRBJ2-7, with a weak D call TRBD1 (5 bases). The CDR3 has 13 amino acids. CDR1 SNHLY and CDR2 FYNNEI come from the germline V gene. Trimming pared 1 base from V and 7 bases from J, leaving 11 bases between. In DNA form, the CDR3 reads TGTGCCAGCAGTGAAGGAAACAGGTGGGAGCAGTACTTC. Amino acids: CASSEGNRWEQYF.

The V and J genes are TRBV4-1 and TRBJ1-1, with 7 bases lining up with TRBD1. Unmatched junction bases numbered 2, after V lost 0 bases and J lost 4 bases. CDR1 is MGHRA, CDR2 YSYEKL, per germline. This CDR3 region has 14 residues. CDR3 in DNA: TGCGCCAGCAGCCAAGAGACAGGGATCACTGAAGCTTTCTTT. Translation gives CASSQETGITEAFF.

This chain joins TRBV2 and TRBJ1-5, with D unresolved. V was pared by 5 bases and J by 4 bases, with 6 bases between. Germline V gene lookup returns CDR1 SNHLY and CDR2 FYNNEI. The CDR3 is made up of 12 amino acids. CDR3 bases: TGTGCCAGCAGTTCCGGGAATCAGCCCCAGCATTTT. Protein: CASSSGNQPQHF.

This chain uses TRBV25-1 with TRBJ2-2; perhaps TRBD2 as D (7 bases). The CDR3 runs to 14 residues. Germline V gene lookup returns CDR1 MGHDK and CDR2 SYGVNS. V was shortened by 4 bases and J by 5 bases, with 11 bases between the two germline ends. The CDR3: CASSVGGRTGELFF. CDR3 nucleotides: TGTGCCAGCAGTGTGGGGGGGCGGACCGGGGAGCTGTTTTTT.